The sample holds many counts of the clone carrying this T cell receptor beta chain. Antigen unknown. These data belong to a study of blood T cells in healthy people across ages. Overall study findings and caveats: There was no known CMV status for donors, so expanded clonotype changes were possibly confounded.

A second PCR, run for roughly 7 to 12 cycles, used a sample-barcoded 5' primer plus a J-beta primer mix. TCRdb reprocessed the 5' RACE reads via MiXCR and lists one record per CDR3 protein. The sample lists some 1.5 million distinct CDR3 sequences, roughly 30% occurring once. J was trimmed by 4 bases and V by 0 bases; bases with no gene match: 2. The CDR3 runs 14 residues. Germline V gives CDR1 MNHEY, CDR2 SMNVEV (reference sequence). This chain joins TRBV27 and TRBJ1-1, with 7 bases fitting TRBD1. Sequenced: blood. The receptor comes from a woman under 40 in good health. CDR3 nucleotide sequence: TGTGCCAGCAGTTTATCTCAGGGGGGCACTGAAGCTTTCTTT. It yields the protein CASSLSQGGTEAFF.